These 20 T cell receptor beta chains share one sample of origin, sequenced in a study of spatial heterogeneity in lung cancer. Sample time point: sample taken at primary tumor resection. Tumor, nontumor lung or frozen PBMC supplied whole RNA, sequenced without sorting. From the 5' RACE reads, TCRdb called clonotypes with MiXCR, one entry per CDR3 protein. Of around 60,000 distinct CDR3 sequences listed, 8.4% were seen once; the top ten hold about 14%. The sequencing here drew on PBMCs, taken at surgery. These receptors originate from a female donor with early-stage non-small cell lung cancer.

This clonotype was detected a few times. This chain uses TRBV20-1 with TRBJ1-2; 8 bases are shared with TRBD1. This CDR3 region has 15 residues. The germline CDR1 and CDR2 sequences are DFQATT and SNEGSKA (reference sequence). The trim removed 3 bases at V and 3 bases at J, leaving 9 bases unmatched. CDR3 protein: CSASKGQETYYGYTF. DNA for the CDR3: TGCAGTGCTAGCAAGGGACAGGAGACTTACTATGGCTACACCTTC.

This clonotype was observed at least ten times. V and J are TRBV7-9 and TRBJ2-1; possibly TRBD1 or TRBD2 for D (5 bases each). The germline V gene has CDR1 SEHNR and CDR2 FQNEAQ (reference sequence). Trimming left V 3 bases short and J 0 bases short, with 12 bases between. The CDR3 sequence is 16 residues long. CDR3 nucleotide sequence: TGTGCCAGCAGCTTCCCCGGGACGCACTCCTACAATGAGCAGTTCTTC. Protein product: CASSFPGTHSYNEQFF.

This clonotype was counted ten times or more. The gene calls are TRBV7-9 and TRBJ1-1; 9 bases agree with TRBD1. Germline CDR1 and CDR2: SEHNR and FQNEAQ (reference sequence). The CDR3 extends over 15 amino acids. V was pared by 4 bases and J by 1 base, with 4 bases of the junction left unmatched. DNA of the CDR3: TGTGCCAGCAGCTCACGGACAGGGGCGAACACTGAAGCTTTCTTT. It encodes CASSSRTGANTEAFF.

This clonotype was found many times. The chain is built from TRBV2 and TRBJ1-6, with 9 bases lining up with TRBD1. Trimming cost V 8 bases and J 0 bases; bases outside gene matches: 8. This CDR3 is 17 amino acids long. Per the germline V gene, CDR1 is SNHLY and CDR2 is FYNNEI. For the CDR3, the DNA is TGTGCCAGCCGGACAGGGGCTTTGCGCTCCTATAATTCACCCCTCCACTTT. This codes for CASRTGALRSYNSPLHF.

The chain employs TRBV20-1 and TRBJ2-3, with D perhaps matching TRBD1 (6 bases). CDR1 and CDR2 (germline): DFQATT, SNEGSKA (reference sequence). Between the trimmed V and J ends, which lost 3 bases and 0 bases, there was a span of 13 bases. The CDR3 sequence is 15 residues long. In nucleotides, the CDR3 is TGCAGTGCTAGCAGTGGACAGTCTAGCACAGATACGCAGTATTTT. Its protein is CSASSGQSSTDTQYF.

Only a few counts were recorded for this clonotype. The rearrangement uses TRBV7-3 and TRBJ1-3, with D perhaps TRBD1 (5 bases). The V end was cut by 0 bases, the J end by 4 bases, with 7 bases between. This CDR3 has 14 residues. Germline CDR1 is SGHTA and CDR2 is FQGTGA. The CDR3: CASSLTGPGNTIYF. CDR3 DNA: TGTGCCAGCAGCTTAACGGGACCCGGAAACACCATATATTTT.

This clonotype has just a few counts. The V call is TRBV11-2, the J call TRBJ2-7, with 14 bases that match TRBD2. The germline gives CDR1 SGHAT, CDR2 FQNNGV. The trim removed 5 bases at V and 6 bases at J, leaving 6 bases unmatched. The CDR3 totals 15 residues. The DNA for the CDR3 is TGTGCCAGCAGCCGGTTGGGACTAGCGGGAGCCGAGCAGTACTTC. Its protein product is CASSRLGLAGAEQYF.

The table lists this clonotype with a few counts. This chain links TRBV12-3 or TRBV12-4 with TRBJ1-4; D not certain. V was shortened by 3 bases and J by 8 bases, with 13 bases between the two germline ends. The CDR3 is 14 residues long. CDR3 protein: CASSFRVVNEKLFF. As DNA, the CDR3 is TGTGCCAGCAGTTTTAGGGTGGTTAACGAAAAACTGTTTTTT.

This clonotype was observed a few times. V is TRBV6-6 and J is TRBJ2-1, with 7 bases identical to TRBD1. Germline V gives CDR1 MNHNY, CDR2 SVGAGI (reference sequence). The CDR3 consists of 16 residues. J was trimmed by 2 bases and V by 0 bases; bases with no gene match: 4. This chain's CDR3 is CASSYSTQGAYNEQFF. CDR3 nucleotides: TGTGCCAGCAGTTACTCGACCCAGGGGGCCTACAATGAGCAGTTCTTC.

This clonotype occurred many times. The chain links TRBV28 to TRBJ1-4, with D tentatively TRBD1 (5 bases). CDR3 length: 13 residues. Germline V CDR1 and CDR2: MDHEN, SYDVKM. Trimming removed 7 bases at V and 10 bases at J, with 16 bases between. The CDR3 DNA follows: TGTGCCAGCATTCCTTCGGGGGAGGGAAAACTGTTTTTT. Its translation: CASIPSGEGKLFF. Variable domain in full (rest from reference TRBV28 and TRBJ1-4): DVKVTQSSRYLVKRTGEKVFLECVQDMDHENMFWYRQDPGLGLRLIYFSYDVKMKEKGDIPEGYSVSREKKERFSLILESASTNQTSMYLCASIPSGEGKLFFGSGTQLSVL.

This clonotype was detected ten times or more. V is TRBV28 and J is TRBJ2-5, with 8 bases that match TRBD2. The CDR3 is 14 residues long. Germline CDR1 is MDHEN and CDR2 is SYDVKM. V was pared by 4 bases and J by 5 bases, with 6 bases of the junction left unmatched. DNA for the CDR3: TGTGCCAGCAGTTCGCCGACGGGAGGGGAGACCCAGTACTTC. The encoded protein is CASSSPTGGETQYF.

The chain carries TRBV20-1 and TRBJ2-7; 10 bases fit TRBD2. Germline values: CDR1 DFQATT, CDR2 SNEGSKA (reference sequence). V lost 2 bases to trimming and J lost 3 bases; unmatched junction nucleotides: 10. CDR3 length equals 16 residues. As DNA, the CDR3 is TGCAGTGCTAGAAGAGGGACTAGCGTTTTGAACTACGAGCAGTACTTC. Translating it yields CSARRGTSVLNYEQYF.

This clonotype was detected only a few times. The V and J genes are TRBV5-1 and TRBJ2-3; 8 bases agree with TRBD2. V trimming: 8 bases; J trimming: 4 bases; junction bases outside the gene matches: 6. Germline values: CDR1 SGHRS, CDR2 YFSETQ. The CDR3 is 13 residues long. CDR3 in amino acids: CASAAGDPDTQYF. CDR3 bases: TGCGCCAGTGCAGCGGGAGACCCAGATACGCAGTATTTT.

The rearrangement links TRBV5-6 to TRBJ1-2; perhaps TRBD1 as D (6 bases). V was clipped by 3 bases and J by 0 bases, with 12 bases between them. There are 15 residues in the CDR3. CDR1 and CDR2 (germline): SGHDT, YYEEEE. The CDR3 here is CASSSTGHANYGYTF. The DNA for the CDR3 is TGTGCCAGCAGCTCAACGGGACACGCTAACTATGGCTACACCTTC.

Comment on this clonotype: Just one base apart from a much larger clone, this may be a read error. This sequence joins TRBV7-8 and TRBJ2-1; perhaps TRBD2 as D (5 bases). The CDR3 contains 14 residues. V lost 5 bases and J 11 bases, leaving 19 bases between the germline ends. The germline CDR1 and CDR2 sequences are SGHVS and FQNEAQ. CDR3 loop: CASSPGVGVDKQFF. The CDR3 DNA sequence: TGTGCCAGCAGCCCGGGCGTCGGGGTGGATAAGCAGTTCTTC.

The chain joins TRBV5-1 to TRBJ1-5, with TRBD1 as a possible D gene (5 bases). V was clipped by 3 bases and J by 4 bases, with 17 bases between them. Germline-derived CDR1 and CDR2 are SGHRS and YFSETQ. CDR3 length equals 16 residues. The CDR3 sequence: CASSWGTRDGNQPQHF. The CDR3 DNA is TGCGCCAGCAGCTGGGGAACTCGGGACGGTAATCAGCCCCAGCATTTT.

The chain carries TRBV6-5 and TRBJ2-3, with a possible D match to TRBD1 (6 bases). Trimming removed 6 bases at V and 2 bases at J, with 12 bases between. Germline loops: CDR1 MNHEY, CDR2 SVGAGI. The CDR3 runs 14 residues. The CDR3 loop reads CASSRQEPTDTQYF. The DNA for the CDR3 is TGTGCCAGCAGCCGACAGGAGCCCACAGATACGCAGTATTTT.

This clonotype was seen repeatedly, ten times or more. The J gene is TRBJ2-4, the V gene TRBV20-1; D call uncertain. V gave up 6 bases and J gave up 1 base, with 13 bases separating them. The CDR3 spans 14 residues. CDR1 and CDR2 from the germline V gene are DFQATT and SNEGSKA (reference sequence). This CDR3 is CSAPALGAKNIQYF. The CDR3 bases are TGCAGTGCGCCTGCTCTAGGGGCCAAAAACATTCAGTACTTC.

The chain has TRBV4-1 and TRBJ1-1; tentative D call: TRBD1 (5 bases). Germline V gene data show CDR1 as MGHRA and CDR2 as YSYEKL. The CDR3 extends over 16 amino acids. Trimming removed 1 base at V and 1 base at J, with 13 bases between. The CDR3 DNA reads TGCGCCAGCAGCCAAGGGGGCAGGGCAGAGAACACTGAAGCTTTCTTT. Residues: CASSQGGRAENTEAFF.

The CDR3: CASSVRQGATDTQYF. CDR3 sequence (DNA): TGTGCCAGCAGTGTTCGGCAGGGGGCCACAGATACGCAGTATTTT. The genes are TRBV6-1 and TRBJ2-3, with 8 bases that match TRBD1. The ends lost 4 bases at V and 2 bases at J; junction bases unmatched: 5. The CDR3 is 15 amino acids. CDR1 and CDR2 (germline): MNHNS, SASEGT.